This T cell receptor beta chain was observed in a study of T cell responses to AZD1222 COVID-19 vaccine (dated by TCRdb to about 2021). Background for the entire study: AZD1222 recipients given second doses at about 4 weeks or at about 12 weeks were pooled, since spike-specific TCR depth and breadth were not found to differ between the two schedules. A total of more than 230 trial participants underwent TCR sequencing, of whom roughly 210 had received two doses of AZD1222 and around 26 had received two doses of the MenACWY control vaccine. Trial participants were enrolled by age into 18-55, 56-69 and 70-plus year subgroups, with roughly 150, 30 and 60 TCR-sequenced participants respectively. Results the study describes overall, beyond this receptor: Vaccine-associated CD4 TCRs spanned the whole spike protein, with dominant responses in regions 160-218 and 743-854. Only a handful of AZD1222 recipients were SARS-CoV-2 seropositive at baseline, limiting conclusions about previously exposed vaccinees. The 56-69-year group was small, and its depth increase did not reach significance, likely because of low power. Reportedly, close to half of the unique spike-specific TCRs recognized epitopes lying outside the regions that are mutated in the B.1.351 and B.1.1.7 variants. Participants were mostly white British and included more females than males, and it was suggested by the authors that clonal diversity may have been underestimated. After two AZD1222 doses, both the breadth and the depth of spike-specific TCRs were significantly higher than at day 0 and than in MenACWY recipients. Because no day 14 peak-response samples were available, repertoires were characterized only after the peak T cell response.

The CDR3 regions of human TCRbeta chains were analyzed by immunosequencing. The original pipeline was this. TCRs in the repertoires were compared against a reference library of SARS-CoV-2-specific TCRs that had been generated with the MIRA antigen-specificity platform. Breadth was defined as the fraction of unique TCRs that were SARS-CoV-2-associated, and depth was defined as the fraction of total T cells that were SARS-CoV-2-associated. Using the MIRA data, each spike-specific TCR was assigned both to the spike region to which the TCR was reactive and to a CD4 or CD8 class. Log10-transformed breadth and depth values were compared by one-way ANOVA with Sidak's multiple comparisons tests. In its TCRdb copy, this immuneACCESS table keeps in-frame sequences only and misses some clones. Where compared with another copy, unresolved V genes explain less than half of these, and the others have no known cause. V, J and clone size derive from that table, while D and trimming were established from the DNA sequence. Recorded for this sample are over 100,000 clones; 80% to 90% of them occurred a single time. 7.5% to 9.5% of the sample goes to the ten largest clones.

The meaning of the sample's time point label: baseline before first vaccination. Samples from vaccinated people were obtained from the UK trials COV001 and COV002, which included a single-blind randomized controlled phase 2/3 trial of AZD1222 (ChAdOx1 nCoV-19) in healthy adults. For TCRbeta chain sequencing, PBMC samples were collected from trial participants at day 0 and at day 28 after the second dose. Between the V and J ends, shortened by 3 bases and 10 bases respectively, the junction contains 13 bases. CDR1 MNHEY and CDR2 SMNVEV are derived from the germline V gene (reference sequence). Its CDR3 holds 14 amino acids, cysteine through phenylalanine. The read is trimmed to its CDR3 DNA, 42 bases read in frame from base 1. With regard to this clone: The antigen this receptor binds is unknown. No base-level quality is on record; no much larger clone is a single base apart.

The input for sequencing was peripheral blood, taken on day 0 of AZD1222 vaccination. The chain was built from TRBV27 and TRBJ1-6, with the D segment identity uncertain. This clonotype was sampled from an adult in good health. The DNA reads TGTGCCAGCAGTTTCCTGGAGGGTGGGTCACCCCTCCACTTT. Its protein product is CASSFLEGGSPLHF.